The 8 T cell receptor beta chains below were found in one sample sequenced in a study of blood T cells in healthy people across ages. Through a sample-barcoded 5' primer and a J-beta primer mix, a second PCR was run for roughly 6 to 12 cycles. TCRdb analysed the 5' RACE reads with MiXCR anew, one entry per CDR3 protein. Among around 690,000 distinct CDR3 sequences listed, 58% were seen once. What was sequenced was blood. These receptors were obtained from a man between 60 and 70 years old in good health.

This chain connects TRBV7-8 to TRBJ2-5, with 9 bases lining up with TRBD2. Germline CDR1 reads SGHVS; CDR2 reads FQNEAQ. The CDR3 spans 18 residues. After removal of 2 bases from V and 1 base from J, the junction contained 11 bases not matched to a gene. Written as DNA, the CDR3 is TGTGCCAGCAGCTTAAGGCCTAGCGGGAAAGGGGGCCAAGAGACCCAGTACTTC. Its translation: CASSLRPSGKGGQETQYF.

J is TRBJ2-4 and V is TRBV9; D not certain. The DNA end is a closer match to TRBJ2-7, so the J assignment may be wrong. From germline, CDR1 is SGDLS and CDR2 YYNGEE. CDR3 length: 14 residues. The CDR3 protein is CASSVGSWDYEQYF. DNA of the CDR3: TGTGCCAGCAGCGTAGGGAGTTGGGACTACGAGCAGTACTTC.

This clonotype was recorded a few times. The chain couples TRBV7-4 to TRBJ2-4, with 8 positions matching TRBD1. The end of the DNA is better explained by TRBJ2-7, so the J call may be wrong. CDR1 SGHVT and CDR2 SQSDAQ come from the germline V gene. CDR3 length equals 19 residues. The CDR3 nucleotides are TGTGCCAGCAGCCTAGATGGGGGAGACAGGGGCGTCTCTGGCGGCGAGCAGTACTTC. Its protein is CASSLDGGDRGVSGGEQYF.

The sample holds a few counts of this clonotype. The chain uses TRBV25-1 and TRBJ2-7; no reliable D call. The CDR3 spans 13 residues. The germline CDR1 and CDR2 sequences are MGHDK and SYGVNS. V lost 4 bases and J 8 bases, leaving 15 bases between the germline ends. The CDR3 bases are TGTGCCAGCAGTGCGCCCCTACCAGCTCAGCAGTACTTC. Its translation: CASSAPLPAQQYF.

This clonotype was picked up a small number of times. This chain links TRBV15 with TRBJ1-4; D possibly corresponds to TRBD1 (6 bases). Germline V gene lookup returns CDR1 LNHNV and CDR2 YYDKDF (reference sequence). The ends were cut back, 7 bases at V and 0 bases at J, with 12 bases in the middle. The CDR3 is 15 amino acids. The CDR3 DNA follows: TGTGCCACCACCCGGGACACCGCAACTAATGAAAAACTGTTTTTT. Its protein is CATTRDTATNEKLFF.

This clonotype was detected only once. The chain couples TRBV7-2 to TRBJ1-1; 8 bases agree with TRBD1. Germline CDR1 SGHTA, CDR2 FQGNSA. CDR3 length: 14 residues. J was trimmed by 2 bases and V by 6 bases; bases with no gene match: 5. This CDR3 is CASRTTGENTEAFF. The CDR3 DNA reads TGTGCCAGCAGGACGACAGGGGAAAACACTGAAGCTTTCTTT. The full variable domain, its missing parts supplied by reference TRBV7-2 and TRBJ1-1, is GAGVSQSPSNKVTEKGKDVELRCDPISGHTALYWYRQSLGQGLEFLIYFQGNSAPDKSGLPSDRFSAERTGGSVSTLTIQRTQQEDSAVYLCASRTTGENTEAFFGQGTRLTVV.

The chain has TRBV5-1 and TRBJ2-3; D unresolved. Looked up from germline, CDR1 is SGHRS and CDR2 is YFSETQ. This CDR3 is 15 amino acids long. The germline V and J ends were trimmed by 3 bases and 6 bases, with 17 bases remaining between them. CDR3 amino acids: CASSWEPTASDTQYF. The CDR3 DNA sequence: TGCGCCAGCAGCTGGGAACCCACGGCCTCGGATACGCAGTATTTT.

This sequence joins TRBV20-1 and TRBJ2-7; D is perhaps TRBD1 (5 bases). The ends were cut back, 2 bases at V and 2 bases at J, with 16 bases in the middle. Germline V lookup: CDR1 DFQATT, CDR2 SNEGSKA (reference sequence). The CDR3 totals 15 residues. CDR3 DNA: TGCAGTGCTAGAACGACCAGCCGACAGACCTACGAGCAGTACTTC. Protein: CSARTTSRQTYEQYF.